This T cell receptor (beta chain) was recovered during a study of cytomegalovirus exposure and HLA in healthy donors. Study-level background: In a previous analysis, 110 million or so unique TCR beta sequences were found from 170 million or so T cells.

Deletions cut 6 bases from V and 8 bases from J, with 11 bases between. The germline V gene has CDR1 MNHEY and CDR2 SMNVEV (reference sequence). This CDR3 is built from 12 residues. Primers: 60 Vbeta forward and 13 Jbeta reverse. Method: immunoSEQ multiplex PCR; TCRdb's copy keeps in-frame clones and lacks some. The record lists roughly 80,000 clones, of which the ten most abundant hold 5% to 6.5%. The source is a girl between 5 and 17 years old in good health and CMV-seropositive. The sequenced material came from PBMCs. This chain links TRBV27 with TRBJ2-1, with TRBD2 as a possible D gene (5 bases). DNA for the CDR3: TGTGCCAGCAGCCTCATCGGGGATGAGCAGTTCTTC. Translating gives CASSLIGDEQFF.